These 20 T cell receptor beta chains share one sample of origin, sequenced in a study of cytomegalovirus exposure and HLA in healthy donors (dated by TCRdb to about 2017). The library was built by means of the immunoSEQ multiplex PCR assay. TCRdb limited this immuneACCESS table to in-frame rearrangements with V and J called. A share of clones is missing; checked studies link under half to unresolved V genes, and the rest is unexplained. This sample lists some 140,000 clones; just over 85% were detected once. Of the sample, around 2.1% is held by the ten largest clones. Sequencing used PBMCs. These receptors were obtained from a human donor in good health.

The chain's CDR3 is CASSSSGVFAGNTIYF. The CDR3 DNA sequence: TGTGCCAGCAGTTCCTCAGGGGTTTTCGCTGGAAACACCATATATTTT. This rearrangement joins TRBV28 to TRBJ1-3, with D perhaps matching TRBD1 (6 bases). The CDR3 is 16 residues long. Trimming took off 4 bases at V and 2 bases at J, with 15 bases between the two ends. From germline, CDR1 is MDHEN and CDR2 SYDVKM.

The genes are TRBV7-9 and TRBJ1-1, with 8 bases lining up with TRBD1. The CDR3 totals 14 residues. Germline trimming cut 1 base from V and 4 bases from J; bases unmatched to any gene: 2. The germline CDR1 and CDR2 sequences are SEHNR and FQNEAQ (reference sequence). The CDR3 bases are TGTGCCAGCAGCTTAGTCACAGGGGGCACTGAAGCTTTCTTT. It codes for CASSLVTGGTEAFF. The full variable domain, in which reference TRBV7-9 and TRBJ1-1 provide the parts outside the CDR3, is DTGVSQNPRHKITKRGQNVTFRCDPISEHNRLYWYRQTLGQGPEFLTYFQNEAQLEKSRLLSDRFSAERPKGSFSTLEIQRTEQGDSAMYLCASSLVTGGTEAFFGQGTRLTVV.

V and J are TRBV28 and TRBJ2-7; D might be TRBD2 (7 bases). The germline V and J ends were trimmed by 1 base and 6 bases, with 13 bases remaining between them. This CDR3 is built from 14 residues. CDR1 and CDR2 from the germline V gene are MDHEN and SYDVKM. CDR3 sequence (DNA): TGTGCCAGCAGTTTATTAGGGGGGGTAGGCGAGCAGTACTTC. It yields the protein CASSLLGGVGEQYF.

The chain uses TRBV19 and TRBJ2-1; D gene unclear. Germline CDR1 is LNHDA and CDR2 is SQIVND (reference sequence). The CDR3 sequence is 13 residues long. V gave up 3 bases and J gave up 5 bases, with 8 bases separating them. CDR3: CASSMRSNNEQFF. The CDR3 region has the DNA TGTGCCAGTAGTATGAGGTCCAACAATGAGCAGTTCTTC.

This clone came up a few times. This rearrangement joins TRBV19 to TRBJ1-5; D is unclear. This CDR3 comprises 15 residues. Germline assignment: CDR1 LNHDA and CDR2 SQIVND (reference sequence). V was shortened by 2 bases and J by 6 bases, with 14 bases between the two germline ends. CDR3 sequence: CASSIYLLAGQPQHF. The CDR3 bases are TGTGCCAGTAGTATATACCTCCTCGCGGGTCAGCCCCAGCATTTT.

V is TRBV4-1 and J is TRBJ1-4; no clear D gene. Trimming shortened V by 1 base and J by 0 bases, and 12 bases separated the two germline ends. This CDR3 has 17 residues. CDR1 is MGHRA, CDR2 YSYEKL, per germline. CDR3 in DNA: TGCGCCAGCAGCCAAGTCAAAACAGCGGCAACTAATGAAAAACTGTTTTTT. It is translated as CASSQVKTAATNEKLFF.

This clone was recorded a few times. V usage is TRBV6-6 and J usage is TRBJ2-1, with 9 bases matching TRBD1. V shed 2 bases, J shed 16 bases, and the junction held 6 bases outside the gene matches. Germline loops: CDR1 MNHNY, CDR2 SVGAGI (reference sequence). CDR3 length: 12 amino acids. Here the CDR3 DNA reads TGTGCCAGCAGTTACGTCGGGACAGGGCGATTCTTC. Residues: CASSYVGTGRFF.

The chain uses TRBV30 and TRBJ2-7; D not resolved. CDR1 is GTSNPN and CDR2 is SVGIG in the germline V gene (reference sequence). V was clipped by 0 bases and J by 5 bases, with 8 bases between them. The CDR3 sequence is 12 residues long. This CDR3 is CAWSVRVHEQYF. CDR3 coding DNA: TGTGCCTGGAGTGTACGAGTCCACGAGCAGTACTTC.

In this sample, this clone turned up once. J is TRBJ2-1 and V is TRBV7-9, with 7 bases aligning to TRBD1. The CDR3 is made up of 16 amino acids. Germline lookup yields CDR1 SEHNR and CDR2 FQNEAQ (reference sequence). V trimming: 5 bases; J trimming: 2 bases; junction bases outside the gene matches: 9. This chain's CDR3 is CASSTRQGGTYNEQFF. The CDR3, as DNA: TGTGCCAGCAGCACCCGACAGGGCGGTACCTACAATGAGCAGTTCTTC. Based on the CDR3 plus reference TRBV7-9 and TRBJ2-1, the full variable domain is DTGVSQNPRHKITKRGQNVTFRCDPISEHNRLYWYRQTLGQGPEFLTYFQNEAQLEKSRLLSDRFSAERPKGSFSTLEIQRTEQGDSAMYLCASSTRQGGTYNEQFFGPGTRLTVL.

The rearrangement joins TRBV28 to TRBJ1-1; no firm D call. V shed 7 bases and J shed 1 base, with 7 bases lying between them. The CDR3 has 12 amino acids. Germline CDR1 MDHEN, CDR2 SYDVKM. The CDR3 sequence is CASTPGNTEAFF. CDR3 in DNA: TGTGCCAGCACCCCGGGGAACACTGAAGCTTTCTTT.

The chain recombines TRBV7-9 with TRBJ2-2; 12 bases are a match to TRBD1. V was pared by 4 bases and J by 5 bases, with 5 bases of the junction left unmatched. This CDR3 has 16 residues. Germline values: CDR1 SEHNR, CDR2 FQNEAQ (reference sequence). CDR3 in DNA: TGTGCCAGCAGCTCCCGGGACAGGGGGCGTACCGGGGAGCTGTTTTTT. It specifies CASSSRDRGRTGELFF.

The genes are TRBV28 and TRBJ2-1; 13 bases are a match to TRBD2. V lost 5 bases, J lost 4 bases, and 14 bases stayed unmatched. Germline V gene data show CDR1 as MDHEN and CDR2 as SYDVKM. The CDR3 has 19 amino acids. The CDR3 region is CASSVVSYTGLAGYNEQFF. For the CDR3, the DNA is TGTGCCAGCAGTGTTGTCAGTTACACGGGACTAGCGGGATACAATGAGCAGTTCTTC.

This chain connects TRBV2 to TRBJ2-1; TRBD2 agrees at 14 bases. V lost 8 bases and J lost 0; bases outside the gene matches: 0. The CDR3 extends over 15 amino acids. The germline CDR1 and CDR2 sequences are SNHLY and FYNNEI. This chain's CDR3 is CASGTSGSSYNEQFF. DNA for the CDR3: TGTGCCAGCGGGACTAGCGGGAGCTCCTACAATGAGCAGTTCTTC.

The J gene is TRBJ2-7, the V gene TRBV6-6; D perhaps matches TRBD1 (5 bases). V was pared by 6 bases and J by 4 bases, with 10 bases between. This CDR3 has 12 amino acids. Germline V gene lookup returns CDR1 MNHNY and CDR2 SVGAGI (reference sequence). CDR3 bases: TGTGCCAGCAGCACAGGTCCGTACGAGCAGTACTTC. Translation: CASSTGPYEQYF.

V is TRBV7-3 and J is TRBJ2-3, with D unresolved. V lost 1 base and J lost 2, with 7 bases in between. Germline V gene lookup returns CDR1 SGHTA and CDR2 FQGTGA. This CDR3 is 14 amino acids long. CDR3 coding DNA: TGTGCCAGCAGCTTAAGCGGCTACACAGATACGCAGTATTTT. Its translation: CASSLSGYTDTQYF.

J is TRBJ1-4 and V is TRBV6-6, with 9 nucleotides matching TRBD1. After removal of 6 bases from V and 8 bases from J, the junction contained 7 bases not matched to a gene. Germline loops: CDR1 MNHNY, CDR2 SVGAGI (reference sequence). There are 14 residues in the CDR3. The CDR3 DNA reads TGTGCCAGCAGCCGGGACAGGGTGGGGGAAAAACTGTTTTTT. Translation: CASSRDRVGEKLFF.

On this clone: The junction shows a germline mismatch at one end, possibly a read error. CDR3 sequence (DNA): TGTGCCAGCAGCCTAGCTTCGGCTAGCGGCAAGGGGAATGAGCAGTTCTTC. It is translated as CASSLASASGKGNEQFF. The J gene is TRBJ2-1, the V gene TRBV11-1, with 7 bases lining up with TRBD2. This CDR3 comprises 17 residues. CDR1 is SGHAT and CDR2 is FQDESV in the germline V gene (reference sequence).

CDR3 in DNA: TGTGCCAGTAGTATAATGCCGGCTGGGTGGGACAGGGGCGACACTGAAGCTTTCTTT. Its protein is CASSIMPAGWDRGDTEAFF. This rearrangement joins TRBV19 to TRBJ1-1; 10 positions match TRBD1. This CDR3 spans 19 amino acids. Germline-derived CDR1 and CDR2 are LNHDA and SQIVND (reference sequence). Losses at the gene ends were 2 bases for V and 3 bases for J; bases not matched to a gene: 15.

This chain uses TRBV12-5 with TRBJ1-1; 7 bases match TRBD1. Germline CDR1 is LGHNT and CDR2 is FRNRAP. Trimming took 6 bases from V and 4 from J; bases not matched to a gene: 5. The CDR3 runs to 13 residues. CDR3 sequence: CASGASGGTEAFF. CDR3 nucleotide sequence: TGTGCTAGTGGGGCATCAGGGGGCACTGAAGCTTTCTTT.

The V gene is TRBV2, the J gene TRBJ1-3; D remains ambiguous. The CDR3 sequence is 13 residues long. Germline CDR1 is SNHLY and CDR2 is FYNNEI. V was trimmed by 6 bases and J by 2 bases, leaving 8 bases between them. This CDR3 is CASRESAGNTIYF. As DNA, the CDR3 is TGTGCCAGCAGGGAGTCTGCTGGAAACACCATATATTTT.